This is a list of T cell receptor beta chains from one sample in a study of shared clonotypes between healthy human individuals. Assay used: immunoSEQ multiplex PCR; TCRdb lists only in-frame clones, some missing. Found here are some 470,000 clones, 76% of them singletons; the top ten hold about an eighth. Sequencing input: PBMCs. These receptor sequences come from a woman between 40 and 50 years old in good health. Some clones in this sample may be carry-over from other donors' samples. The CDR3 runs from the conserved cysteine through the conserved F or W. The D gene is left open where the match is weak. Size is omitted from some rows. Given values are once, few, many or a class for expanded clones.

clone size: NA; D gene: TRBD2; V gene: TRBV28; J gene: TRBJ2-7; CDR3 DNA: TGTGCCAGCAGCTATACTGGGACTAGCTCCTACGAGCAGTACTTC; CDR3 protein: CASSYTGTSSYEQYF
clone size: NA; D gene: TRBD2; V gene: TRBV18; J gene: TRBJ2-1; CDR3 DNA: TGTGCCAGCTCACCCGACCGTGGGGGGGGTGAGCAGTTCTTC; CDR3 protein: CASSPDRGGGEQFF
clone size: NA; D gene: NA; V gene: TRBV7-2; J gene: TRBJ1-5; CDR3 DNA: TGTGCCAGCAGCTCCCGGACAGAATTCAATCAGCCCCAGCATTTT; CDR3 protein: CASSSRTEFNQPQHF
clone size: NA; D gene: TRBD2; V gene: TRBV6-4; J gene: TRBJ2-1; CDR3 DNA: TGTGCCAGCAGTGAAACCTGGGTCGCCCAGCGGGAGGCCTCCTACAATGAGCAGTTCTTC; CDR3 protein: CASSETWVAQREASYNEQFF
clone size: NA; D gene: NA; V gene: TRBV6-1; J gene: TRBJ1-5; CDR3 DNA: TGTGCCAGCAAGGGCAGGGGACAGCCCCAGCATTTT; CDR3 protein: CASKGRGQPQHF
clone size: NA; D gene: NA; V gene: TRBV13; J gene: TRBJ2-1; CDR3 DNA: TGTGCCAGCAGCTCCCTATACAATGAGCAGTTCTTC; CDR3 protein: CASSSLYNEQFF
clone size: once; D gene: NA; V gene: TRBV7-8; J gene: TRBJ1-3; CDR3 DNA: TGTGCCAGCAGACGCTTTGAGGTAGTTGACTCTGGAAACACCATATATTTT; CDR3 protein: CASRRFEVVDSGNTIYF
clone size: NA; D gene: NA; V gene: TRBV27; J gene: TRBJ2-2; CDR3 DNA: TGTGCCAGCAGTTCCCCCCCTAATTATGGCGGCGGGGAGCTGTTTTTT; CDR3 protein: CASSSPPNYGGGELFF
clone size: NA; D gene: TRBD2; V gene: TRBV5-1; J gene: TRBJ2-2; CDR3 DNA: TGCGCCAGCAGCAAGGGACTAGCGGGCGGCACCGGGGAGCTGTTTTTT; CDR3 protein: CASSKGLAGGTGELFF
clone size: NA; D gene: NA; V gene: TRBV19; J gene: TRBJ2-6; CDR3 DNA: TGTGCCAGTAGTATATCCCAAAACGTCCTGACTTTC; CDR3 protein: CASSISQNVLTF